This T cell receptor (beta chain) was documented in a study of T cells after yellow fever vaccination. Findings and limits, study-wide: Booster sampling recovered most clones from primary vaccination (around 96% CD4, roughly 86% CD8).

TCRdb independently ran MiXCR on the 5' RACE reads; one entry per CDR3 protein. Seen here are a few hundred thousand distinct CDR3 sequences, roughly a sixth observed once, and the top ten hold around a sixth. V was trimmed by 0 bases and J by 7 bases, leaving 12 bases between them. This CDR3 is 15 amino acids long. Germline CDR1 and CDR2: MNHEY and SVGAGI. On this clonotype: What it binds is unknown.

Sequences were derived from PBMCs, sampled less than 6 days after the first yellow fever vaccination. The sequence came from a man aged 18-30 years who received the YFV17D yellow fever vaccine. This chain joins TRBV6-5 and TRBJ1-4, with D possibly TRBD1 on 6 matching bases. The CDR3, as DNA: TGTGCCAGCAGTTACTCACAGGGAGGGGGTGAAAAACTGTTTTTT. The encoded protein is CASSYSQGGGEKLFF.